This entry lists 30 T cell receptor beta chains sequenced from one sample in a study of blood T cell repertoires in COVID-19. Clones were sequenced by immunoSEQ multiplex PCR, and TCRdb holds only the in-frame ones, with some missing. Of 150,000 or so clones in the sample, 88% were seen once. Sequenced: peripheral blood. These receptors were collected from a man aged 55 to 69 with acute or convalescent COVID-19.

Only a few counts were recorded for this clone. The V call is TRBV2, the J call TRBJ1-2, with 11 bases aligning to TRBD1. Germline assignment: CDR1 SNHLY and CDR2 FYNNEI. Unmatched junction bases numbered 4, after V lost 3 bases and J lost 7 bases. The CDR3 runs 14 residues. The CDR3 DNA sequence: TGTGCCAGCAGTGATGGACAGGGGGCGCCTGGCTACACCTTC. Protein: CASSDGQGAPGYTF.

V gene TRBV2 combines with J gene TRBJ2-1; 7 bases agree with TRBD2. Trimming at V came to 4 bases and at J to 10 bases, leaving 7 bases not matched to a gene. CDR1 is SNHLY and CDR2 is FYNNEI in the germline V gene. The CDR3 is 13 amino acids. The CDR3: CASSVLGEGEQFF. Here the CDR3 DNA reads TGTGCCAGCAGTGTTTTGGGGGAGGGAGAGCAGTTCTTC.

The CDR3 region is CASSLAPGAFF. CDR3 nucleotide sequence: TGTGCCAGCAGCTTAGCACCCGGAGCTTTCTTT. The V and J genes are TRBV11-2 and TRBJ1-1; D not certain. The CDR3 extends over 11 amino acids. Trimming shortened V by 1 base and J by 10 bases, and 7 bases separated the two germline ends. Germline V CDR1 and CDR2: SGHAT, FQNNGV.

A few counts support this clone. The chain couples TRBV10-1 to TRBJ2-3, with TRBD2 matching 8 bases. The germline CDR1 and CDR2 sequences are WNHNN and SYGVQD (reference sequence). The V and J ends lost 0 bases and 9 bases, in that order; junction bases with no gene match: 2. There are 13 residues in the CDR3. In DNA form, the CDR3 reads TGCGCCAGCAGTGAGTCATTAGCGGGAACGCAGTATTTT. Translated: CASSESLAGTQYF.

CDR3 nucleotides: TGTGCCATCAGTGTCGGGCTAGCGGGGGGAACTAGCACAGATACGCAGTATTTT. It specifies CAISVGLAGGTSTDTQYF. V gene TRBV10-3 combines with J gene TRBJ2-3, with 11 nucleotides matching TRBD2. V lost 4 bases and J lost 0; bases outside the gene matches: 9. Germline V CDR1 and CDR2: ENHRY, SYGVKD. The CDR3 is 18 amino acids.

The chain uses TRBV11-3 and TRBJ1-1; 10 bases match TRBD1. Germline assignment: CDR1 SGHNT and CDR2 YENEEA. V was clipped by 5 bases and J by 4 bases; unmatched bases: 7. CDR3 length: 15 residues. CDR3 protein: CASSKRQGAGTEAFF. CDR3 coding DNA: TGTGCCAGCAGCAAACGACAGGGGGCCGGCACTGAAGCTTTCTTT.

This chain uses TRBV15 with TRBJ2-3; the match to TRBD2 covers 10 bases. J was trimmed by 4 bases and V by 0 bases; bases with no gene match: 4. Germline CDR1 and CDR2: LNHNV and YYDKDF (reference sequence). The CDR3 length is 16 residues. CDR3 nucleotides: TGTGCCACCAGCAGAGATCTAGCGGGAGCCGCAGATACGCAGTATTTT. It codes for CATSRDLAGAADTQYF.

This clone has more than one count but fewer than ten. The genes are TRBV18 and TRBJ2-3; possible D gene TRBD1, 6 bases. V lost 3 bases and J 7 bases, leaving 14 bases between the germline ends. Germline lookup yields CDR1 KGHSH and CDR2 LQKENI. CDR3 length: 14 residues. The CDR3 is CASSPAGVVNTQYF. DNA of the CDR3: TGTGCCAGCTCACCTGCAGGGGTAGTGAATACGCAGTATTTT.

The chain joins TRBV5-6 to TRBJ1-1; D not resolved. The CDR3 runs 15 residues. In germline, CDR1 is SGHDT, CDR2 YYEEEE. Trimming took off 0 bases at V and 2 bases at J, with 11 bases between the two ends. The CDR3 DNA sequence: TGTGCCAGCAGCTTGGTCCAGTCGATTAACACTGAAGCTTTCTTT. Protein product: CASSLVQSINTEAFF.

The DNA of the CDR3 is TGTGCCAGTAGTACGGAGGGGGCACGGAATTCACCCCTCCACTTT. Encoded protein: CASSTEGARNSPLHF. The rearrangement uses TRBV19 and TRBJ1-6; 7 bases agree with TRBD1. V gave up 4 bases and J gave up 7 bases; unmatched junction bases: 7. The length of the CDR3 is 15 residues. CDR1 is LNHDA, CDR2 SQIVND, per germline (reference sequence).

This clone turned up a few times. In DNA form, the CDR3 reads TGTGCCAGCAGTTACGGACAGGGGAGGACCGGGGAGCTGTTTTTT. Its translation is CASSYGQGRTGELFF. The rearrangement links TRBV6-5 to TRBJ2-2; the match to TRBD1 covers 9 bases. The V segment lost 2 bases and the J segment 5 bases; nucleotides outside the gene matches: 3. The CDR3 extends over 15 amino acids. Germline values: CDR1 MNHEY, CDR2 SVGAGI.

The CDR3 coding sequence is TGCAGCGTTGTCGGAACGGGGCAAGAGACCCAGTACTTC. Translation gives CSVVGTGQETQYF. The chain joins TRBV29-1 to TRBJ2-5; D may be TRBD2 (5 bases). The V end lost 4 bases, the J end lost 2 bases, and 11 bases lay between the germline ends. This CDR3 is built from 13 residues. CDR1 SQVTM and CDR2 ANQGSEA come from the germline V gene.

This clone was counted a single time. This chain joins TRBV7-9 and TRBJ2-1; perhaps TRBD2 as D (6 bases). The CDR3 contains 15 residues. V was trimmed by 4 bases and J by 2 bases, leaving 12 bases between them. The germline gives CDR1 SEHNR, CDR2 FQNEAQ (reference sequence). The CDR3 region has the DNA TGTGCCAGCAGCTCTAGTAGCGGAGCCTACAATGAGCAGTTCTTC. This codes for CASSSSSGAYNEQFF.

The gene calls are TRBV12-5 and TRBJ2-7; 10 nucleotides align to TRBD1. Germline assignment: CDR1 LGHNT and CDR2 FRNRAP. Trimming removed 2 bases from V and 1 base from J; junction bases left unmatched: 5. This CDR3 is built from 16 residues. The CDR3 DNA follows: TGTGCTAGTGGTTTGAATGGGACAGGGGCATCCTACGAGCAGTACTTC. This codes for CASGLNGTGASYEQYF.

This clone was recorded only once. This chain connects TRBV5-1 to TRBJ1-3; 11 nucleotides align to TRBD1. The germline gives CDR1 SGHRS, CDR2 YFSETQ. This CDR3 spans 16 amino acids. V lost 4 bases, J lost 0 bases, and 3 bases stayed unmatched. The CDR3 DNA is TGCGCCAGCAGCGCCGGGACAGGGGGCTCTGGAAACACCATATATTTT. Translated, it gives CASSAGTGGSGNTIYF.

The chain links TRBV7-9 to TRBJ2-1, with unresolved D. The V gene lost 8 bases and the J gene lost 2 bases, with 10 bases spanning the gap. CDR1 SEHNR and CDR2 FQNEAQ come from the germline V gene (reference sequence). This CDR3 region has 13 residues. The CDR3 spells CASVHSPYNEQFF. The CDR3 coding sequence is TGTGCCAGCGTCCACAGTCCCTACAATGAGCAGTTCTTC. The full variable domain, in which reference TRBV7-9 and TRBJ2-1 provide the parts outside the CDR3, is DTGVSQNPRHKITKRGQNVTFRCDPISEHNRLYWYRQTLGQGPEFLTYFQNEAQLEKSRLLSDRFSAERPKGSFSTLEIQRTEQGDSAMYLCASVHSPYNEQFFGPGTRLTVL.

The chain links TRBV10-2 to TRBJ2-3; 14 bases agree with TRBD2. The V segment lost 6 bases and the J segment 3 bases; nucleotides outside the gene matches: 11. The CDR3 loop spans 18 amino acids. CDR1 and CDR2 from the germline V gene are WSHSY and SAAADI. The CDR3 nucleotides read TGCGCCAGCAGAGACCCGGGACTAGCGGGAGTTTGGACAGATACGCAGTATTTT. Translating it yields CASRDPGLAGVWTDTQYF.

The CDR3 DNA follows: TGCGCCAGCTCCCCCGGGACAGGGGAAGAAAAACTGTTTTTT. Amino acids: CASSPGTGEEKLFF. This chain connects TRBV5-1 to TRBJ1-4; 10 bases align to TRBD1. The CDR3 runs 14 residues. Unmatched junction bases numbered 8, after V lost 7 bases and J lost 8 bases. Germline V gene sequence: CDR1 SGHRS, CDR2 YFSETQ. The full variable domain, with the rest looked up from reference TRBV5-1 and TRBJ1-4, is KAGVTQTPRYLIKTRGQQVTLSCSPISGHRSVSWYQQTPGQGLQFLFEYFSETQRNKGNFPGRFSGRQFSNSRSEMNVSTLELGDSALYLCASSPGTGEEKLFFGSGTQLSVL.

In DNA form, the CDR3 reads TGTGCCAGCAGCTTAGCGGGAGGCCCTCGAGAGCAGTACTTC. This translates into CASSLAGGPREQYF. This sequence joins TRBV7-2 and TRBJ2-7, with a weak D call TRBD2 (6 bases). CDR1 and CDR2 from the germline V gene are SGHTA and FQGNSA. Trimming took off 0 bases at V and 7 bases at J, with 13 bases between the two ends. The CDR3 consists of 14 residues. The full variable domain, completed using reference TRBV7-2 and TRBJ2-7, is GAGVSQSPSNKVTEKGKDVELRCDPISGHTALYWYRQSLGQGLEFLIYFQGNSAPDKSGLPSDRFSAERTGGSVSTLTIQRTQQEDSAVYLCASSLAGGPREQYFGPGTRLTVT.

This clone turned up a few times. V gene TRBV18 combines with J gene TRBJ1-2; D is perhaps TRBD1 (5 bases). V lost 1 base and J 2 bases, leaving 17 bases between the germline ends. The CDR3 totals 17 residues. CDR1 is KGHSH and CDR2 is LQKENI in the germline V gene. This CDR3 reads CASSPRPQGRSNYGYTF. DNA for the CDR3: TGTGCCAGCTCACCACGTCCCCAGGGTCGCTCAAACTATGGCTACACCTTC.

J is TRBJ2-7 and V is TRBV19, with a tentative D call TRBD2 (6 bases). Per the germline V gene, CDR1 is LNHDA and CDR2 is SQIVND (reference sequence). Trimming cost V 0 bases and J 5 bases, with 8 bases left between them. The CDR3 loop spans 13 amino acids. CDR3 sequence: CASSIDGGDEQYF. Written as DNA, the CDR3 is TGTGCCAGTAGTATAGACGGAGGGGACGAGCAGTACTTC.

This clone was observed a few times. The J gene is TRBJ1-1, the V gene TRBV6-1; 7 positions match TRBD1. V shed 2 bases, J shed 9 bases, and the junction held 6 bases outside the gene matches. The V gene's germline CDR1 is MNHNS and CDR2 SASEGT. CDR3 length: 13 amino acids. CDR3 sequence (DNA): TGTGCCAGCAGTGAACGACAGGGCGTTCAAGCTTTCTTT. Translation gives CASSERQGVQAFF.

The chain links TRBV30 to TRBJ1-1; D unresolved. There are 11 residues in the CDR3. CDR1 is GTSNPN, CDR2 SVGIG, per germline (reference sequence). The ends were cut back, 1 base at V and 11 bases at J, with 11 bases in the middle. CDR3 bases: TGTGCCTGGAGTGAACCCGGGGAGGCTTTCTTT. This gives the protein CAWSEPGEAFF.

The V and J genes are TRBV4-1 and TRBJ2-5; 7 bases align to TRBD2. CDR3 length: 15 residues. Per the germline V gene, CDR1 is MGHRA and CDR2 is YSYEKL. Trimming at V came to 5 bases and at J to 2 bases, leaving 8 bases not matched to a gene. CDR3: CASSGTGGAQETQYF. CDR3 nucleotide sequence: TGCGCCAGCAGCGGGACGGGAGGAGCTCAAGAGACCCAGTACTTC.

V usage is TRBV5-6 and J usage is TRBJ1-2; 7 bases agree with TRBD1. V dropped 4 bases and J dropped 5; count of bases not matched to a gene: 8. Per germline, CDR1 SGHDT and CDR2 YYEEEE. The CDR3 has 14 residues. Here the CDR3 reads CASSALDRAYGYTF. The CDR3 DNA is TGTGCCAGCAGCGCCCTTGACAGGGCTTATGGCTACACCTTC.

V is TRBV19 and J is TRBJ2-4, with 7 bases aligning to TRBD1. This CDR3 is 13 amino acids long. The trim removed 7 bases at V and 6 bases at J, leaving 6 bases unmatched. CDR1 is LNHDA, CDR2 SQIVND, per germline (reference sequence). CDR3 amino acids: CASTTGAANIQYF. The CDR3 DNA sequence: TGTGCCAGTACCACAGGGGCCGCAAACATTCAGTACTTC.

This CDR3 reads CASSSRTGGDYGYTF. CDR3 DNA: TGTGCCAGCAGCTCCCGGACAGGGGGCGACTATGGCTACACCTTC. The chain carries TRBV7-9 and TRBJ1-2; 11 nucleotides match TRBD1. The length of the CDR3 is 15 residues. The germline CDR1 and CDR2 sequences are SEHNR and FQNEAQ (reference sequence). V lost 4 bases, J lost 3 bases, and 4 bases stayed unmatched.

The J gene is TRBJ1-5, the V gene TRBV6-5; 9 bases fit TRBD1. CDR1 and CDR2 (germline): MNHEY, SVGAGI. The CDR3 extends over 15 amino acids. V trimming: 6 bases; J trimming: 6 bases; junction bases outside the gene matches: 9. The CDR3 sequence: CASSPGTGGGQPQHF. CDR3 sequence (DNA): TGTGCCAGCAGCCCCGGTACAGGGGGCGGTCAGCCCCAGCATTTT.

The genes are TRBV18 and TRBJ2-1; D call uncertain. Trimming stripped 3 bases from V and 6 bases from J, with 6 bases between. Germline CDR1 and CDR2: KGHSH and LQKENI. The CDR3 extends over 12 amino acids. CDR3 DNA sequence: TGTGCCAGCTCACCGGCCAGCAATGAGCAGTTCTTC. As protein: CASSPASNEQFF.

This chain joins TRBV15 and TRBJ1-6, with no clear D. Germline CDR1 and CDR2: LNHNV and YYDKDF (reference sequence). This CDR3 is 14 amino acids long. V lost 6 bases and J lost 7, with 13 bases in between. CDR3 residues: CATRTETRNSPLHF. CDR3 sequence (DNA): TGTGCCACCAGGACTGAGACGCGGAATTCACCCCTCCACTTT.